The present T cell receptor beta chain was sequenced within a study of molecular identifiers for immune sequencing clone quantification. Background on the study: Sequencing covered four of five parts into which replicate RNA from approximately 20,000 or 100,000 naive CD8 cells was split. General observations from the study: In naive cells, clones above 20 RNA copies held under 1% of molecules, whereas in effector cells they held over 97%.

The CDR3 consists of 16 residues. Germline V gene lookup returns CDR1 LNHNV and CDR2 YYDKDF (reference sequence). Trimming pared 11 bases from V and 4 bases from J, leaving 27 bases between. Turning to this clonotype: Its target is unknown. One base away lies a much larger clone, so this may be a sequencing read error.

In TCRdb, the PCR reads were re-called with MiXCR into one record per CDR3 protein. Here the sample spans about 40,000 distinct CDR3 sequences, less than 20% being singletons. The chain carries TRBV15 and TRBJ2-7, with D possibly TRBD2 on 6 matching bases. The material sequenced was naive CD8+ T cells from blood, with Jurkat cell RNA spiked in. As to subset: FACS-sorted CD8+CD4-CCR7+CD45RA+ naive T cells. The origin of this receptor is a human donor in good health. Some libraries in this study had Jurkat cell RNA spiked in. The CDR3 nucleotides read TGTGCCGCCGGAGGGGCCCTTAGCTTCTCTGGATACGAGCAGTACTTC. Translation: CAAGGALSFSGYEQYF.